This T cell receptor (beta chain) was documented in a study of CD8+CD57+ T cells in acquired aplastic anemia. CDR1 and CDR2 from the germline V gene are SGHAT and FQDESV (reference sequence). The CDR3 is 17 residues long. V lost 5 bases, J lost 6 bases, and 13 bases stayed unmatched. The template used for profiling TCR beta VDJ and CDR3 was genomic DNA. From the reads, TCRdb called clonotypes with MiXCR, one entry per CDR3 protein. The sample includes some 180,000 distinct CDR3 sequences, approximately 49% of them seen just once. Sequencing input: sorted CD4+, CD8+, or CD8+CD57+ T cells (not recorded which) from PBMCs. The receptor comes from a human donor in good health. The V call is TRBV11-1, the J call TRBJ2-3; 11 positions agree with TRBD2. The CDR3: CASSPRGSGGAADTQYF. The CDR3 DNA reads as TGTGCCAGCAGCCCCCGGGGTAGCGGGGGGGCCGCCGATACGCAGTATTTT.